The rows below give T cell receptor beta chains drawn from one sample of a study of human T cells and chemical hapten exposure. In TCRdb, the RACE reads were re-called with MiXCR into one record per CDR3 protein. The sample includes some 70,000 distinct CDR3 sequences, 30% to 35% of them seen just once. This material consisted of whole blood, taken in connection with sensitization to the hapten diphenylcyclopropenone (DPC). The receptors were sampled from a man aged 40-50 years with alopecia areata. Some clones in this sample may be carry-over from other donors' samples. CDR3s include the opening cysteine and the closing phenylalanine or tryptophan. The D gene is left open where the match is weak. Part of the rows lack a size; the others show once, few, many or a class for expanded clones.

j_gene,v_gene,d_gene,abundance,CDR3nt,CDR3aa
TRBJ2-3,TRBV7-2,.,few,TGTGCCAGCAGCTTAGGTCGGGGGGCAAGAACAGATACGCAGTATTTT,CASSLGRGARTDTQYF
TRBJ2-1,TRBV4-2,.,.,TGTGCCAGCAGCCCCACTATCGCGAATGAGCAGTTCTTC,CASSPTIANEQFF
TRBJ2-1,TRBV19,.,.,TGTGCCAGTACGAGGGGTAGCGGAGTCTACAATGAGCAGTTCTTC,CASTRGSGVYNEQFF
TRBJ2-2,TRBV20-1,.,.,TGCAGTGCCAGAAGTTACACCGGGGAGCTGTTTTTT,CSARSYTGELFF
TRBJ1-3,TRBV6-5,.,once,TGTGCCAGCCTATACGGGGGTGTTGTATATTTT,CASLYGGVVYF
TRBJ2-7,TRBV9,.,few,TGTGCCAGCAGCGTAGGGGGGTACGAGCAGTACTTC,CASSVGGYEQYF
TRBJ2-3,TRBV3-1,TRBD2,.,TGTGCCAGCAGCCATTCGCGGACTAGCAAATTAGATACGCAGTATTTT,CASSHSRTSKLDTQYF
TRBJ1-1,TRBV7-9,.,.,TGTGCCAGCAGTTCCCCGGGCGAAGCTTTCTTT,CASSSPGEAFF
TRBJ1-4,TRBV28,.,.,TGTGCCAGCAGTTTTCGGAGTGAAAAACTGTTTTTT,CASSFRSEKLFF
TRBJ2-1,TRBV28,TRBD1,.,TGTGCCAGCAGTAGGACAGGCCCGGGGTCCTACAATGAGCAGTTCTTC,CASSRTGPGSYNEQFF
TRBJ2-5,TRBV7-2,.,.,TGTGCCAGCAGCTTAGCAGCGACCGGTCAAGAGACCCAGTACTTC,CASSLAATGQETQYF
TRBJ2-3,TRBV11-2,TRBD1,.,TGTGCCAGCAGCTCCTCCGGAGAGACAGGGTATAGCACAGATACGCAGTATTTT,CASSSSGETGYSTDTQYF
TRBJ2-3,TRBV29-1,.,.,TGCAGCGTAACGAAAACAGGGATAGATACGCAGTATTTT,CSVTKTGIDTQYF
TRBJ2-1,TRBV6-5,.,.,TGTGCCAGCACCACGGGCGGGTACTACAATGAGCAGTTCTTC,CASTTGGYYNEQFF
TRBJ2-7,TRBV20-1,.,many,TGCAGTGCTGATCGATCCTACGAGCAGTACTTC,CSADRSYEQYF
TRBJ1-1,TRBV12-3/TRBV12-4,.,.,TGTGCCAGCAGCCAACAGGGTTACACTGAAGCTTTCTTT,CASSQQGYTEAFF
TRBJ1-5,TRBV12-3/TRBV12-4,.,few,TGTGCCAGCAGTGGGGCCTCCGGGACTCCCGAACAGCCCCAGCATTTT,CASSGASGTPEQPQHF
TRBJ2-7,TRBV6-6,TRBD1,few,TGTGCCCCGGGGACAGGGAATTACGAGCAGTACTTC,CAPGTGNYEQYF
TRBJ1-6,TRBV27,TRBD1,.,TGTGCCAGCAGGGGAGGGACAGGATCTAATTCACCCCTCCACTTT,CASRGGTGSNSPLHF
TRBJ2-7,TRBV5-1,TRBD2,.,TGCGCCAGCAGTTGGCTAGCGGGAGGGTCTTCCTACGAGCAGTACTTC,CASSWLAGGSSYEQYF
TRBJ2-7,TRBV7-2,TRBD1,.,TGTGCCAGCAGTTTCGACAGGGCCGAGCAGTACTTC,CASSFDRAEQYF
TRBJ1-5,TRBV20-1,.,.,TGCAGTGCTAGGGAGGCCGGTCGCGACAATAAACAGCCCCAGCATTTT,CSAREAGRDNKQPQHF
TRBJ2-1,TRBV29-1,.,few,TGCAGCGAGACGGTGCCGACGAATGAGCAGTTCTTC,CSETVPTNEQFF
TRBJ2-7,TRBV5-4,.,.,TGTGCCAGCAGCTTGGACCGACGGTACGAGCAGTACTTC,CASSLDRRYEQYF